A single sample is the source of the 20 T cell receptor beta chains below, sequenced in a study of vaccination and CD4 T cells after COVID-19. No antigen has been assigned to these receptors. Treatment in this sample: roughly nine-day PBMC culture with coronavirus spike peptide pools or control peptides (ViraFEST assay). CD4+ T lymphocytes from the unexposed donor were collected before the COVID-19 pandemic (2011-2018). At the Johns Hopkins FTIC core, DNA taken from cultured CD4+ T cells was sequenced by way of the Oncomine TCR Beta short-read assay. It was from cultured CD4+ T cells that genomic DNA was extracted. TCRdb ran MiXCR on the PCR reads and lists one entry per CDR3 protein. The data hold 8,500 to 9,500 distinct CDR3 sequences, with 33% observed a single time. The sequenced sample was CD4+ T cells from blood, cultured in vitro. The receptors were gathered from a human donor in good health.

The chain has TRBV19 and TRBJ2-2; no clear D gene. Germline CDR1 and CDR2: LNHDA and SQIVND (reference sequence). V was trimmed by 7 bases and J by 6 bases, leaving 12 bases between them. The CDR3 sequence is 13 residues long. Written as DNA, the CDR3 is TGTGCCAGTACACCCAGCCGGCCCGGGGAGCTGTTTTTT. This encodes CASTPSRPGELFF.

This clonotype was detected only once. The CDR3 protein is CASSPTPVYEQYF. The CDR3 nucleotides are TGTGCCAGCAGCCCCACGCCCGTCTACGAGCAGTACTTC. The rearrangement uses TRBV7-2 and TRBJ2-7; D unresolved. The CDR3 is 13 residues long. The germline V gene has CDR1 SGHTA and CDR2 FQGNSA. Between the trimmed V and J ends, which lost 5 bases and 3 bases, there was a span of 11 bases. Complete variable domain (other parts from reference TRBV7-2 and TRBJ2-7): GAGVSQSPSNKVTEKGKDVELRCDPISGHTALYWYRQSLGQGLEFLIYFQGNSAPDKSGLPSDRFSAERTGGSVSTLTIQRTQQEDSAVYLCASSPTPVYEQYFGPGTRLTVT.

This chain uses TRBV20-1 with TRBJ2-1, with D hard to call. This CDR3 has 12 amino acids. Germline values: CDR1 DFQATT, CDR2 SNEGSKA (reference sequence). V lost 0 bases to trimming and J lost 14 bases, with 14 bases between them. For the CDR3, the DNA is TGCAGTGCTAGAGATCTATTTCAGTTCGAGTTCTTC. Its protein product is CSARDLFQFEFF.

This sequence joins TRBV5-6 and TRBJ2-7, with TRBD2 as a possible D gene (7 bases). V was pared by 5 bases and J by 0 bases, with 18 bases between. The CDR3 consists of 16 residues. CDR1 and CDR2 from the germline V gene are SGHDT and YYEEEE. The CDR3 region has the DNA TGTGCCAGCAGAGGGGGGGCCGCCTTATACTCCTACGAGCAGTACTTC. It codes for CASRGGAALYSYEQYF.

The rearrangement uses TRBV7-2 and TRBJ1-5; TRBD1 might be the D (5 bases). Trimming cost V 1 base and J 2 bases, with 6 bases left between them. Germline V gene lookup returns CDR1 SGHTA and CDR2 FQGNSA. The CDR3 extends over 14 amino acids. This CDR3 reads CASSLEGRNQPQHF. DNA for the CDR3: TGTGCCAGCAGCTTAGAGGGACGCAATCAGCCCCAGCATTTT.

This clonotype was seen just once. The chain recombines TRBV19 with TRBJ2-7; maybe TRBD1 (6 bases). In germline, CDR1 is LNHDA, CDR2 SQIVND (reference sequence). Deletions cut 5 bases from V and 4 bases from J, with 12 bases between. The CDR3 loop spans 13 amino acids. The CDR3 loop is CASSLDRRYEQYF. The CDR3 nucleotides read TGTGCCAGTAGTCTGGACAGAAGATACGAGCAGTACTTC. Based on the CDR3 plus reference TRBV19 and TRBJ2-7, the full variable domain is DGGITQSPKYLFRKEGQNVTLSCEQNLNHDAMYWYRQDPGQGLRLIYYSQIVNDFQKGDIAEGYSVSREKKESFPLTVTSAQKNPTAFYLCASSLDRRYEQYFGPGTRLTVT.

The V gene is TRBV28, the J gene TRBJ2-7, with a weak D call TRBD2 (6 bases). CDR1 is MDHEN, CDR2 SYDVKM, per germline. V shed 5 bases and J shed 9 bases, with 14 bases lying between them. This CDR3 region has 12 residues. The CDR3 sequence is CASSPERRGQYF. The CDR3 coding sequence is TGTGCCAGCAGTCCCGAGAGGAGGGGGCAGTACTTC.

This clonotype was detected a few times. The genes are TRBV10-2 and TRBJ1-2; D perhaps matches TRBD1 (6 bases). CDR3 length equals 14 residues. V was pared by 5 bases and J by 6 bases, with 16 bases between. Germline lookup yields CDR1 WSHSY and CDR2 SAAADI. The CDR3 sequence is CASSPRGADDGYTF. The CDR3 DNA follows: TGCGCCAGCAGTCCGCGGGGGGCAGACGATGGCTACACCTTC.

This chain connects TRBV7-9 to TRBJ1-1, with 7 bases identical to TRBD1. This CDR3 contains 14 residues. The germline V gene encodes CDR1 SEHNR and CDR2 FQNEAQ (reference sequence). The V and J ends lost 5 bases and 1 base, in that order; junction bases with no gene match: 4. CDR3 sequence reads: CASSTTGTNTEAFF. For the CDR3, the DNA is TGTGCCAGCAGCACGACAGGGACGAACACTGAAGCTTTCTTT.

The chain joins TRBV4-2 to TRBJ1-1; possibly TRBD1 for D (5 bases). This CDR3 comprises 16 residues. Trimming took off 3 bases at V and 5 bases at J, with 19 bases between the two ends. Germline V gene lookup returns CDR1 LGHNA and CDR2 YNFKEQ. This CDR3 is CASSQDLLGLGTEAFF. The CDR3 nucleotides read TGTGCCAGCAGCCAGGACCTCCTGGGGCTCGGTACTGAAGCTTTCTTT.

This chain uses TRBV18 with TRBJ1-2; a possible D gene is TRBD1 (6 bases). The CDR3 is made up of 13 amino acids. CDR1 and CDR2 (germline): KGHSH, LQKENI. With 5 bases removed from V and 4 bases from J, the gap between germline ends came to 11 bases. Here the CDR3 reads CASSGQSFYGYTF. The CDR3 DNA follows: TGTGCCAGCTCAGGACAGAGCTTCTATGGCTACACCTTC.

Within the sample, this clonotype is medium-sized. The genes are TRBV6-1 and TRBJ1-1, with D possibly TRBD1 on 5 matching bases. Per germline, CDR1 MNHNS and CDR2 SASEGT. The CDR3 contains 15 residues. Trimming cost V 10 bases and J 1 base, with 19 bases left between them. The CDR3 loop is CATGPLGEGNTEAFF. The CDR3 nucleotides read TGTGCCACTGGTCCCTTGGGGGAGGGGAACACTGAAGCTTTCTTT.

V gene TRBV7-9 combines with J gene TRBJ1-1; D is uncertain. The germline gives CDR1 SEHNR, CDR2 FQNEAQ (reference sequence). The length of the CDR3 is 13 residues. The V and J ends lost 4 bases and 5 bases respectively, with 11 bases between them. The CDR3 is CASSWPEATEAFF. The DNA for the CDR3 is TGTGCCAGCAGCTGGCCGGAAGCGACTGAAGCTTTCTTT.

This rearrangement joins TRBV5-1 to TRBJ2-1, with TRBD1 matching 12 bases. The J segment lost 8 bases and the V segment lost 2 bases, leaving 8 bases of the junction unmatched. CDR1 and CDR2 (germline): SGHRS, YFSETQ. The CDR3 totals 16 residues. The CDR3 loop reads CASSFPPGQGAHEQFF. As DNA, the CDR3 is TGCGCCAGCAGCTTCCCCCCGGGACAGGGGGCCCATGAGCAGTTCTTC.

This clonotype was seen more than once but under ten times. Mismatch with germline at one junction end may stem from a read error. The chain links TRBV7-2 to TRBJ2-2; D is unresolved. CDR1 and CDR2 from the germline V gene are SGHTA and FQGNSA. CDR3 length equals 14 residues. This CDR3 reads CASSLLLNAGELFF. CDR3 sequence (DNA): TGTGCCAGCAGCTTACTTCTGAACGCCGGGGAGCTGTTTTTT. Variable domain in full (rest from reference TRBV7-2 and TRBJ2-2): GAGVSQSPSNKVTEKGKDVELRCDPISGHTALYWYRQSLGQGLEFLIYFQGNSAPDKSGLPSDRFSAERTGGSVSTLTIQRTQQEDSAVYLCASSLLLNAGELFFGEGSRLTVL.

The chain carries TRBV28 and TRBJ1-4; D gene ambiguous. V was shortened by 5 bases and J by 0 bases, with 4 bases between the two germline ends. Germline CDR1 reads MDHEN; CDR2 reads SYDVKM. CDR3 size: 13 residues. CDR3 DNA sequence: TGTGCCAGCAGTGGGGCAACTAATGAAAAACTGTTTTTT. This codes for CASSGATNEKLFF.

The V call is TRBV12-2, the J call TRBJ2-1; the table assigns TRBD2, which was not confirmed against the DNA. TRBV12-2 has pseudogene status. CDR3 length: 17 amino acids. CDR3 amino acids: CASRLAARSANYNEQFF. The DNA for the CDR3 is TGTGCAAGTCGCTTAGCTGCTAGATCGGCGAATTACAATGAGCAGTTCTTC.

CDR3 amino acids: CATSDLGTGELFF. The CDR3 DNA sequence: TGTGCCACCAGTGATCTTGGGACCGGGGAGCTGTTTTTT. This chain joins TRBV24-1 and TRBJ2-2, with unresolved D. CDR3 length: 13 amino acids. The V and J ends lost 3 bases and 5 bases respectively, with 6 bases between them. Germline V gene data show CDR1 as KGHDR and CDR2 as SFDVKD.

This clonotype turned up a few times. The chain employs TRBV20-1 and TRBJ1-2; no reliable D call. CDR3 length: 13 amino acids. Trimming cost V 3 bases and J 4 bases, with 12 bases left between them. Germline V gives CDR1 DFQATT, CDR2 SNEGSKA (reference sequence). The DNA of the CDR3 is TGCAGTGCTAGCCCTGGGCAGAGCTATGGCTACACCTTC. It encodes CSASPGQSYGYTF.

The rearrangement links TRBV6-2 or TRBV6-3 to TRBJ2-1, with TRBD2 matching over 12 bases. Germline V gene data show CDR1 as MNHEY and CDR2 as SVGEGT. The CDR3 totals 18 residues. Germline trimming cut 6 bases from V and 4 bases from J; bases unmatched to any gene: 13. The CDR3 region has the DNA TGTGCCAGCAGCTTCACGCTAGCGGGGGGGAACTTTTACAATGAGCAGTTCTTC. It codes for CASSFTLAGGNFYNEQFF.